These T cell receptor beta chains were read from a single sample in a study of blood T cell repertoires in COVID-19. The repertoire was sequenced with immunoSEQ multiplex PCR; TCRdb's copy has only in-frame clones and lacks some. The table includes about 260,000 clones, around 90% detected once. What was sequenced was peripheral blood. Receptors originate from a woman aged 60 to 75 with COVID-19, enrolled during active disease. Both conserved end residues are part of each CDR3. A D gene is named only where the DNA matches it firmly. Some rows have no size entry. The others give once, few or many, or a class for an expanded clone.

CDR3aa	CDR3nt	v_gene	j_gene	d_gene	abundance	len
CASSRSVGTNTGELFF	TGTGCCAGCAGCCGAAGCGTGGGGACTAACACCGGGGAGCTGTTTTTT	TRBV5-4	TRBJ2-2	-	-	16
CASSQVGQSEKLFF	TGTGCCAGCAGCCAAGTGGGGCAGAGTGAAAAACTGTTTTTT	TRBV4-2	TRBJ1-4	-	-	14
CSVDLGGPHNYEQYF	TGCAGCGTTGACTTGGGGGGGCCTCACAACTACGAGCAGTACTTC	TRBV29-1	TRBJ2-7	-	-	15
CASSGGSGGNSPLHF	TGTGCCAGCAGCGGGGGGTCAGGGGGTAATTCACCCCTCCACTTT	TRBV7-2	TRBJ1-6	TRBD1	once	15
CASSPTTSGRYNEQFF	TGTGCCAGCAGCCCGACCACTAGCGGCCGGTACAATGAGCAGTTCTTC	TRBV7-3	TRBJ2-1	TRBD2	-	16
CASSVTQDSPLHF	TGCGCCAGCAGCGTAACACAGGATTCACCCCTCCACTTT	TRBV5-1	TRBJ1-6	-	-	13
CASSPGSGRGAEAFF	TGTGCCAGCTCACCAGGAAGTGGCAGGGGTGCTGAAGCTTTCTTT	TRBV18	TRBJ1-1	-	-	15
CASLRDRGKSEQFF	TGCGCCAGCCTCAGGGACAGGGGCAAGAGTGAGCAGTTCTTC	TRBV5-1	TRBJ2-1	TRBD1	-	14
CARSENHNQAYSGNTIYF	TGTGCCAGAAGCGAAAATCACAACCAGGCGTACTCTGGAAACACCATATATTTT	TRBV7-5	TRBJ1-3	-	-	18
CASSLVRRNTEAFF	TGTGCCAGCAGCTTAGTGCGGAGGAACACTGAAGCTTTCTTT	TRBV7-2	TRBJ1-1	-	-	14
CASSLGVGPSGGGDTQYF	TGTGCCAGCAGCTTAGGAGTGGGGCCTAGCGGGGGCGGAGATACGCAGTATTTT	TRBV7-2	TRBJ2-3	TRBD2	-	18
CASKLGGPGANVLTF	TGTGCCAGCAAATTGGGGGGACCCGGGGCCAACGTCCTGACTTTC	TRBV6-5	TRBJ2-6	-	-	15
CASSTGFGNQPQHF	TGTGCCAGCAGTACAGGGTTCGGCAATCAGCCCCAGCATTTT	TRBV6-5	TRBJ1-5	-	few	14
CAISVEMNTEAFF	TGTGCCATCAGCGTAGAGATGAACACTGAAGCTTTCTTT	TRBV10-3	TRBJ1-1	-	-	13
CASSDQDRATSGANVLTF	TGTGCCAGCAGCGACCAGGACAGGGCCACGTCTGGGGCCAACGTCCTGACTTTC	TRBV9	TRBJ2-6	TRBD1	-	18
CASSKRTGMLSGEQYF	TGTGCCAGCAGCAAGAGGACAGGGATGTTGTCGGGAGAGCAGTACTTC	TRBV21-1	TRBJ2-7	-	-	16
CASSGQNTQYF	TGTGCCAGCAGCGGACAGAATACCCAGTACTTC	TRBV6-2/TRBV6-3	TRBJ2-5	-	-	11
CASQKHENTEAFF	TGCGCCAGCCAGAAACACGAGAACACTGAAGCTTTCTTT	TRBV4-1	TRBJ1-1	-	-	13
CASSPDSPYYEQYF	TGTGCCAGCAGTCCGGACTCTCCCTACTACGAGCAGTACTTC	TRBV27	TRBJ2-7	-	-	14
CASSLDMNTEAFF	TGTGCCAGCAGCTTAGATATGAACACTGAAGCTTTCTTT	TRBV6-4	TRBJ1-1	-	-	13
CAGDHPWKGGEPQHF	TGTGCCGGGGATCACCCTTGGAAGGGCGGGGAGCCCCAGCATTTT	TRBV19	TRBJ1-5	-	-	15
CASSPSGGEKLFF	TGTGCCAGCAGTCCCTCGGGGGGCGAAAAACTGTTTTTT	TRBV6-5	TRBJ1-4	-	-	13
CASGMTWTASYEQYF	TGTGCCAGCGGCATGACCTGGACAGCCTCCTACGAGCAGTACTTC	TRBV28	TRBJ2-7	-	-	15
CASGSQGAQNTEAFF	TGTGCTAGTGGTTCACAGGGGGCGCAGAACACTGAAGCTTTCTTT	TRBV12-5	TRBJ1-1	TRBD1	-	15
CASSRRQSREAFF	TGTGCCAGCAGCCGTAGACAGTCCCGTGAAGCTTTCTTT	TRBV5-6	TRBJ1-1	-	-	13
CASSFGTSGSIYEQYF	TGTGCCAGCAGCTTCGGAACTAGCGGGAGTATCTACGAGCAGTACTTC	TRBV9	TRBJ2-7	TRBD2	-	16
CASSPLAQGAKQFF	TGTGCCAGCAGCCCGCTGGCCCAGGGGGCGAAGCAGTTCTTC	TRBV7-3	TRBJ2-1	TRBD1	-	14
CASSLILAGGINNEQFF	TGTGCCAGCAGTTTGATCTTAGCGGGAGGAATAAACAATGAGCAGTTCTTC	TRBV28	TRBJ2-1	TRBD2	once	17
CASSKGGTSSPLHF	TGTGCCAGCAGCAAAGGGGGTACTAGTTCACCCCTCCACTTT	TRBV6-5	TRBJ1-6	-	-	14
CASSYSRGSYNEQFF	TGTGCCAGCAGTTACTCGCGGGGAAGCTACAATGAGCAGTTCTTC	TRBV6-6	TRBJ2-1	-	-	15
CASSHGLDRVDSYEQYF	TGTGCCAGCAGTCACGGACTGGACAGGGTGGACTCCTACGAGCAGTACTTC	TRBV6-6	TRBJ2-7	TRBD1	-	17
CASSLAYGTGGNEAEAFF	TGCGCCAGCAGCTTGGCCTACGGGACAGGGGGCAATGAGGCTGAAGCTTTCTTT	TRBV5-1	TRBJ1-1	TRBD1	once	18
CASSLTGGSGNTIYF	TGTGCCAGCAGCTTAACTGGTGGGAGTGGAAACACCATATATTTT	TRBV7-3	TRBJ1-3	-	-	15
CASSFGLAEYNEQFF	TGTGCCAGCAGCTTCGGACTAGCGGAGTACAATGAGCAGTTCTTC	TRBV13	TRBJ2-1	TRBD2	-	15
CATSDSPGRMNNEQFF	TGTGCCACCAGTGATTCCCCCGGGAGGATGAACAATGAGCAGTTCTTC	TRBV24-1	TRBJ2-1	TRBD2	-	16
CASRTTPGLVYEQYF	TGTGCCAGTAGAACAACACCGGGACTAGTATACGAGCAGTACTTC	TRBV6-5	TRBJ2-7	TRBD2	-	15
CASSSDLQGASYNEQFF	TGTGCCAGCAGCTCGGACCTTCAGGGGGCCTCCTACAATGAGCAGTTCTTC	TRBV5-5	TRBJ2-1	TRBD1	-	17